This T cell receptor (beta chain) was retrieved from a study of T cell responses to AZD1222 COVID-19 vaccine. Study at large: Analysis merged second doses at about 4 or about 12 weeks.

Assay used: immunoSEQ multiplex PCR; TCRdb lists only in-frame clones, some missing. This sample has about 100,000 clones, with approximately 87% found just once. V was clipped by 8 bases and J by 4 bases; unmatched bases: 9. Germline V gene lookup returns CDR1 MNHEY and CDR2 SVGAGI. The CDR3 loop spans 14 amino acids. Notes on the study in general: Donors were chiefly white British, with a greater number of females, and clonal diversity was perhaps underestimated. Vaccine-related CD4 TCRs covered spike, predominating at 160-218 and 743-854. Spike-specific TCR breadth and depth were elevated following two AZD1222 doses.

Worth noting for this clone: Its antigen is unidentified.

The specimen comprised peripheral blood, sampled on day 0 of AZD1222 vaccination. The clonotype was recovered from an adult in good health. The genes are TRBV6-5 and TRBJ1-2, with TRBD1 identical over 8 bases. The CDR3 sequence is CASSEGQGLYGYTF. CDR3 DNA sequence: TGTGCCAGCTCAGAAGGACAGGGCCTCTATGGCTACACCTTC.